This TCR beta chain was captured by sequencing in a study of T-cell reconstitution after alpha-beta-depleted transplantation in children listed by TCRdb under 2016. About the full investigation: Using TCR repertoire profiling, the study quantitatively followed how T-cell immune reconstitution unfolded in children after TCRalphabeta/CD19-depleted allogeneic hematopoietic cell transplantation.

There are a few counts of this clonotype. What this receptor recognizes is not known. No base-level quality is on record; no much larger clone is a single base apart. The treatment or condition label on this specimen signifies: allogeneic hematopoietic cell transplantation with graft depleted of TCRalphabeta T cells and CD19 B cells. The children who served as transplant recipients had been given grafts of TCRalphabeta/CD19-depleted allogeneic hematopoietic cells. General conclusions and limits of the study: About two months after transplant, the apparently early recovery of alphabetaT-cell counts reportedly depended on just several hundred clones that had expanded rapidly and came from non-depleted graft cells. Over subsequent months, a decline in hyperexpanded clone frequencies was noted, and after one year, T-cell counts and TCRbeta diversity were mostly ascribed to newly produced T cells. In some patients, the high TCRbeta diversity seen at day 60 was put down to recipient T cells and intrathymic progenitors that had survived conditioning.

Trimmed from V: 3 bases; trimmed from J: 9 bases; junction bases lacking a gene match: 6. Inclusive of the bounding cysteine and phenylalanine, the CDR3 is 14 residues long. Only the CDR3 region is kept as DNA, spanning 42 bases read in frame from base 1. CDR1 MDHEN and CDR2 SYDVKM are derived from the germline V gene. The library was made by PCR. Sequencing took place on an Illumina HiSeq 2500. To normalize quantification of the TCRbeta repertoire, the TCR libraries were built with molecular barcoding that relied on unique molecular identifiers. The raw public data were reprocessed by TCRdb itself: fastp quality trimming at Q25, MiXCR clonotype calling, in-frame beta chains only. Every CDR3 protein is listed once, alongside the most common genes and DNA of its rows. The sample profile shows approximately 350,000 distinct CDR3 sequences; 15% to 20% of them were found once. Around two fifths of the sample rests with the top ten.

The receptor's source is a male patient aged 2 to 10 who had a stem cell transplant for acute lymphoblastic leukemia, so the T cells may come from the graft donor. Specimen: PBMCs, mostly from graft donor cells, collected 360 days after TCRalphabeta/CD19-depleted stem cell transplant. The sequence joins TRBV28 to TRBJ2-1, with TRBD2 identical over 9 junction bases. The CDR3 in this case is CASSFFAGGGEQFF. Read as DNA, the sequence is TGTGCCAGCAGTTTTTTTGCGGGAGGGGGTGAGCAGTTCTTC.